The clone carrying this T cell receptor (beta chain) appeared once. The antigen remains undetermined. This entry belongs to a study of graft-versus-host responses after intestinal transplantation. At the level of the study: Induction with anti-thymocyte globulin, then tacrolimus and steroids for around three years, was given to all recipients.

This table comes from immunoSEQ multiplex PCR, and its TCRdb copy is limited to in-frame clones, with some not included. The sample yields about 120,000 clones, approximately 93% seen once. Germline V lookup: CDR1 SNHLY, CDR2 FYNNEI. Losses at the gene ends were 6 bases for V and 4 bases for J; bases not matched to a gene: 12. This CDR3 region has 15 residues. The sequencing here drew on unstimulated CD8+ T cells sorted from spleen or lymph node cells, taken before transplant. This receptor was obtained from a human donor who was the organ donor for an intestinal transplant. This chain joins TRBV2 and TRBJ2-7; 7 bases agree with TRBD2. This CDR3 is CASRWIMRERYEQYF. For the CDR3, the DNA is TGTGCCAGCAGGTGGATTATGCGGGAGCGGTACGAGCAGTACTTC. Full variable domain (remainder filled in from reference TRBV2 and TRBJ2-7): EPEVTQTPSHQVTQMGQEVILRCVPISNHLYFYWYRQILGQKVEFLVSFYNNEISEKSEIFDDQFSVERPDGSNFTLKIRSTKLEDSAMYFCASRWIMRERYEQYFGPGTRLTVT.